This T cell receptor beta chain was retrieved from a study of shared clonotypes between healthy human individuals. Method: immunoSEQ multiplex PCR; TCRdb's copy keeps in-frame clones and lacks some. The table has 450,000 to 650,000 clones, around 78% seen once. Healthy adults negative for HIV, lacking recent acute infections or vaccinations, served as donors. The unsorted samples took about 90 million PBMCs to get genomic DNA. Per the germline V gene, CDR1 is SEHNR and CDR2 is FQNEAQ (reference sequence). Trimming left V 3 bases short and J 6 bases short, with 14 bases between. This CDR3 has 14 residues. There are a few counts of this clone.

The TCR was taken from a woman between 40 and 50 years old in good health. Some clones in this sample may be carry-over from other donors' samples. V gene TRBV7-9 combines with J gene TRBJ1-1, with unresolved D. Sequenced material: PBMCs. The chain's CDR3 is CASSFDGGYSEAFF. The CDR3 DNA follows: TGTGCCAGCAGCTTTGACGGAGGGTACTCTGAAGCTTTCTTT. Together with reference TRBV7-9 and TRBJ1-1, the CDR3 gives the full variable domain: DTGVSQNPRHKITKRGQNVTFRCDPISEHNRLYWYRQTLGQGPEFLTYFQNEAQLEKSRLLSDRFSAERPKGSFSTLEIQRTEQGDSAMYLCASSFDGGYSEAFFGQGTRLTVV.